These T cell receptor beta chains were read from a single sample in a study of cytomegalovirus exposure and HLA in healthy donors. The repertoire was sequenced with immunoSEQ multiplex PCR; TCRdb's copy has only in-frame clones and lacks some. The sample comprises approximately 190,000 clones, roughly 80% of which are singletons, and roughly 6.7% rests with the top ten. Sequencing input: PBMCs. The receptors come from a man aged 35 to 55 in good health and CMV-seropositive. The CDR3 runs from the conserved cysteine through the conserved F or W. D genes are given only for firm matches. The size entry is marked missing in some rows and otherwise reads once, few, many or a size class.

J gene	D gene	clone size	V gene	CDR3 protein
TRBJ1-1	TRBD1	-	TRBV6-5	CASSYSGTGGAFF
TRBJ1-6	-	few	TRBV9	CASSVSSYNSPLHF
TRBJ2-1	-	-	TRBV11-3	CASSGASSYNEQFF
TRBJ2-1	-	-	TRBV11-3	CASSYLTGVGEQFF
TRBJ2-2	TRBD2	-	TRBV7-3	CASSLVGGATGELFF
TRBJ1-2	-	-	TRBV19	CASSPGQSRVDGYTF
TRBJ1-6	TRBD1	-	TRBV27	CASRPGGSYNSPLHF
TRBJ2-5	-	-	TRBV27	CANVRWETQYF
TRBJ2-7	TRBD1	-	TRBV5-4	CASTVQGSPSYEQYF
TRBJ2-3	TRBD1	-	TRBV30	CAWSVIGSGQGARTDTQYF
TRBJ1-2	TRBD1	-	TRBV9	CASNPRDRAIRNYGYTF
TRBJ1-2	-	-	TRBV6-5	CASSPLFGGYGYTF
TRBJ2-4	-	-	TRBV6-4	CASSDWPGDAQYF
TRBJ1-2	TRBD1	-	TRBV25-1	CASSESGQRYGYTF
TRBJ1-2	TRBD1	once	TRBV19	CASEGQGGRGYGYTF
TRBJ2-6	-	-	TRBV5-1	CASSLGDSGANVLTF
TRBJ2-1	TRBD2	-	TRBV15	CATSRDGGGASEQFF
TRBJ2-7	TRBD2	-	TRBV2	CASRPLRGGGHTRSAYEQYF
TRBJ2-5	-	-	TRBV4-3	CASSPREQETQYF
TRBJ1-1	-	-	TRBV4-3	CASSLSIRGSTEAFF
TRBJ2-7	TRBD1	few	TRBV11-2	CASSLDQRQGLNF
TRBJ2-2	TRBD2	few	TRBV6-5	CACGGDTGELFF